This T cell receptor (beta chain) was sequenced during a study of OX40 agonist ivuxolimab in advanced cancers. Study-level background: Three partial responders included one hepatocellular carcinoma patient and two cutaneous melanoma patients.

Germline-derived CDR1 and CDR2 are MNHNY and SVGAGI (reference sequence). This CDR3 contains 16 residues. The V gene lost 7 bases and the J gene lost 2 bases, with 21 bases spanning the gap. The repertoire was sequenced with immunoSEQ multiplex PCR; TCRdb's copy has only in-frame clones and lacks some. This repertoire shows 70,000 to 90,000 clones, about 90% found once; its top ten account for almost 8.5%. Sequences were derived from CD4+ or CD8+ T cells sorted from blood, sampled in a trial of the OX40 agonist ivuxolimab. This rearrangement joins TRBV6-6 to TRBJ2-7; D may be TRBD1 (10 bases). This clonotype was sampled from an adult with an advanced solid tumor such as melanoma, head and neck, liver or kidney cancer. The CDR3 sequence is CASKRGAGQGPYEQYF. The CDR3 region has the DNA TGTGCCAGCAAGCGGGGGGCGGGACAGGGGCCCTACGAGCAGTACTTC.